What follows describes a single TCR beta chain. Its antigen is still unknown. This sample was included in a study of cytomegalovirus exposure and HLA in healthy donors. Whole-study context: Findings of an earlier analysis included some 110 million unique TCR beta sequences from roughly 180 million T cells.

Notes on the study in general: A link between a missense DCLRE1C variant and TCR beta V- and J-gene trimming emerged from a later analysis.

Germline V lookup: CDR1 MNHEY, CDR2 SMNVEV (reference sequence). V lost 3 bases, J lost 2 bases, and 14 bases lay in between. This CDR3 is built from 16 residues. With 60 Vbeta and 13 Jbeta primers, the PCR was carried out. Using immunoSEQ multiplex PCR, the repertoire was profiled, and TCRdb retains in-frame clones only, with some absent. The table lists 150,000 to 180,000 clones, about 80% of them singletons, with 10% to 15% in the top ten. V gene TRBV27 combines with J gene TRBJ1-5, with D perhaps TRBD1 (5 bases). The source is a man between 25 and 39 years old in good health and CMV-seropositive. The sequenced sample was PBMCs. This CDR3 is CASSFYDSPGNQPQHF. CDR3 coding DNA: TGTGCCAGCAGTTTCTACGACAGCCCAGGCAATCAGCCCCAGCATTTT.